This TCR beta chain came from a study of cytomegalovirus exposure and HLA in healthy donors. Points from the study as a whole: Data from an earlier analysis indicated that most TCR beta V segments were productive either about 87% or about 30% of the time.

The CDR3 is 15 residues long. V was clipped by 3 bases and J by 4 bases, with 13 bases between them. The germline V gene encodes CDR1 MGHRA and CDR2 YSYEKL. The primer mix had 60 Vbeta and 13 Jbeta primers. Clones were sequenced by immunoSEQ multiplex PCR, and TCRdb holds only the in-frame ones, with some missing. The sample shows over 25,000 clones, 62% of them seen only once. This clone has a handful of counts. The antigen remains unidentified. The chain is built from TRBV4-1 and TRBJ1-3; D is perhaps TRBD1 (5 bases). The specimen was PBMCs. The source of this sequence is a male donor in good health and CMV-seropositive. This CDR3 reads CASSHPTGGGNTIYF. DNA for the CDR3: TGCGCCAGCAGCCACCCTACTGGGGGGGGAAACACCATATATTTT.